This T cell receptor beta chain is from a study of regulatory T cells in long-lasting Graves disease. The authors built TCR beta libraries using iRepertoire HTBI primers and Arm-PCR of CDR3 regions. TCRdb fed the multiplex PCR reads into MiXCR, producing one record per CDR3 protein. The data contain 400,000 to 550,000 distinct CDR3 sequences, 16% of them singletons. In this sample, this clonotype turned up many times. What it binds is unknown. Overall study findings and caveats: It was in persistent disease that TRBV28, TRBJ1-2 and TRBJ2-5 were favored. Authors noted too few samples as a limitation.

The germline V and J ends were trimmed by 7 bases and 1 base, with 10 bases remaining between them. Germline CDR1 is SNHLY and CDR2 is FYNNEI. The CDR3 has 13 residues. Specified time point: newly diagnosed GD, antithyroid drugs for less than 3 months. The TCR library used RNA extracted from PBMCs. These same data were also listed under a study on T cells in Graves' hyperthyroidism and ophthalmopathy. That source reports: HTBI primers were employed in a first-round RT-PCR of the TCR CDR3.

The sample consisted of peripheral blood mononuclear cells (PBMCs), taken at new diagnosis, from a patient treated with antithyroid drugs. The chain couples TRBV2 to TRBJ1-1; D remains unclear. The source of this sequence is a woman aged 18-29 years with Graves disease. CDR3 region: CASMVQRNTEAFF. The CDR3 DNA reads TGTGCCAGCATGGTACAGCGGAACACTGAAGCTTTCTTT.